A single sample is the source of the 19 T cell receptor beta chains below, sequenced in a study of blood T cell repertoires in COVID-19 (TCRdb year 2020). Library generation was performed with the immunoSEQ multiplex PCR assay. TCRdb stores this immuneACCESS table with in-frame sequences only. Part of the clones is absent; in the studies checked, under half of the shortfall reflects unresolved V genes, and no reason is known for the rest. The sample table holds 170,000 or so clones, of which more than 90% were seen once. The ten largest make up nearly 0.55% of the sample. Sequencing was done on a sample of peripheral blood. These receptors were taken from a man aged 45-65 years with acute or convalescent COVID-19.

V gene TRBV13 combines with J gene TRBJ2-2; D remains unclear. Germline CDR1 and CDR2: PRHDT and FYEKMQ (reference sequence). Trimming took off 5 bases at V and 5 bases at J, with 12 bases between the two ends. This CDR3 has 14 residues. In DNA form, the CDR3 reads TGTGCCAGCAGCGCCTCTAGATGGACCGGGGAGCTGTTTTTT. Protein product: CASSASRWTGELFF.

This clone showed up many times. The rearrangement uses TRBV27 and TRBJ1-5, with D unresolved. Germline CDR1 reads MNHEY; CDR2 reads SMNVEV (reference sequence). The CDR3 consists of 17 residues. The V end was cut by 3 bases, the J end by 2 bases, with 17 bases between. The CDR3 bases are TGTGCCAGCAGTTTTCTAACGGACCGGGAGGGCAATCAGCCCCAGCATTTT. Encoded protein: CASSFLTDREGNQPQHF.

The chain uses TRBV5-1 and TRBJ2-3; D perhaps matches TRBD2 (6 bases). The germline gives CDR1 SGHRS, CDR2 YFSETQ. The CDR3 runs to 18 residues. The germline V and J ends were trimmed by 0 bases and 0 bases, with 17 bases remaining between them. The CDR3 reads CASSLAGDHRRSTDTQYF. In DNA, the CDR3 is TGCGCCAGCAGCTTGGCGGGGGACCACCGAAGAAGCACAGATACGCAGTATTTT.

The J gene is TRBJ1-4, the V gene TRBV18; no firm D call. The CDR3 is 14 residues long. Germline V CDR1 and CDR2: KGHSH, LQKENI. With 5 bases removed from V and 8 bases from J, the gap between germline ends came to 15 bases. The CDR3 here is CASSSTHTEEKLFF. CDR3 DNA: TGTGCCAGCTCATCGACCCACACGGAGGAAAAACTGTTTTTT.

The genes are TRBV4-1 and TRBJ1-5, with TRBD1 as a possible D gene (6 bases). Between the trimmed V and J ends, which lost 2 bases and 0 bases, there was a span of 11 bases. Germline V lookup: CDR1 MGHRA, CDR2 YSYEKL. CDR3 length: 16 residues. The CDR3 region has the DNA TGCGCCAGCAGCCAAAACGACAGGACTAGCAATCAGCCCCAGCATTTT. Translation: CASSQNDRTSNQPQHF.

V is TRBV5-8 and J is TRBJ2-7; TRBD2 might be the D (6 bases). This CDR3 region has 16 residues. V shed 4 bases and J shed 3 bases, with 20 bases lying between them. The germline V gene has CDR1 SGHTS and CDR2 YDEGEE. The CDR3 nucleotides read TGTGCCAGCAGCATTAAAGGTGGGGACTTCTACTACGAGCAGTACTTC. This sequence encodes CASSIKGGDFYYEQYF.

The chain links TRBV3-1 (or the pseudogene TRBV3-2) to TRBJ2-7; 7 nucleotides agree with TRBD1. After removal of 4 bases from V and 3 bases from J, the junction contained 9 bases not matched to a gene. The CDR3 runs to 15 residues. From germline, CDR1 is LGHDT and CDR2 YNNKEL (reference sequence). The CDR3 coding sequence is TGTGCCAGCAGCCCACTCGAGGGACAGAGCTACGAGCAGTACTTC. Its protein is CASSPLEGQSYEQYF.

J is TRBJ2-7 and V is TRBV28; no clear D. Trimming took 5 bases from V and 11 from J, leaving 16 bases between them. Germline V CDR1 and CDR2: MDHEN, SYDVKM. CDR3 length equals 12 residues. The CDR3 protein is CASSVSQLGEYF. CDR3 DNA: TGTGCCAGCAGTGTTTCGCAGCTGGGCGAGTACTTC.

V and J are TRBV28 and TRBJ2-5, with 8 positions matching TRBD2. Germline CDR1 reads MDHEN; CDR2 reads SYDVKM. CDR3 length: 14 amino acids. Trimming at V came to 6 bases and at J to 3 bases, leaving 6 bases not matched to a gene. In DNA form, the CDR3 reads TGTGCCAGCAGCCCACGTAGCGGGGAAGAGACCCAGTACTTC. The encoded protein is CASSPRSGEETQYF.

V gene TRBV6-1 combines with J gene TRBJ1-5; D might be TRBD1 (5 bases). V was shortened by 2 bases and J by 2 bases, with 10 bases between the two germline ends. CDR1 MNHNS and CDR2 SASEGT come from the germline V gene. The CDR3 consists of 15 residues. CDR3: CASSERGTGNQPQHF. In DNA, the CDR3 is TGTGCCAGCAGTGAAAGGGGTACGGGCAATCAGCCCCAGCATTTT.

CDR3 DNA sequence: TGTGCCAGCAGTATCGGGACTAGCGGCCACAATGAGCAGTTCTTC. This codes for CASSIGTSGHNEQFF. The chain carries TRBV27 and TRBJ2-1; 11 bases line up with TRBD2. The V gene end was trimmed by 5 bases and the J gene end by 5 bases; junction bases not matched to a gene: 5. The germline CDR1 and CDR2 sequences are MNHEY and SMNVEV (reference sequence). The CDR3 contains 15 residues.

The DNA of the CDR3 is TGTGCCATCAGTGAGCTCCAGGAAACACACTACGAGCAGTACTTC. This translates into CAISELQETHYEQYF. The J gene is TRBJ2-7, the V gene TRBV10-3; D call uncertain. Looked up from germline, CDR1 is ENHRY and CDR2 is SYGVKD. The ends were cut back, 2 bases at V and 3 bases at J, with 14 bases in the middle. The CDR3 runs to 15 residues.

The chain has TRBV28 and TRBJ1-5; D perhaps matches TRBD1 (6 bases). Trimming pared 7 bases from V and 0 bases from J, leaving 19 bases between. The CDR3 is 17 amino acids. Germline lookup yields CDR1 MDHEN and CDR2 SYDVKM. The CDR3 here is CASTIPGAPYSNQPQHF. In DNA form, the CDR3 reads TGTGCCAGCACCATCCCAGGGGCTCCTTATAGCAATCAGCCCCAGCATTTT.

In this sample, this clone turned up once. The chain has TRBV11-2 and TRBJ2-7; no clear D gene. The germline V gene has CDR1 SGHAT and CDR2 FQNNGV. There are 11 residues in the CDR3. Deletions cut 7 bases from V and 2 bases from J, with 6 bases between. The CDR3, as DNA: TGTGCCAGCACCCTCGCCTACGAGCAGTACTTC. It yields the protein CASTLAYEQYF.

The chain links TRBV11-2 to TRBJ2-2, with D hard to call. Looked up from germline, CDR1 is SGHAT and CDR2 is FQNNGV. The V end was cut by 5 bases, the J end by 0 bases, with 13 bases between. This CDR3 has 16 amino acids. CDR3 sequence: CASSPPVRSNTGELFF. In DNA form, the CDR3 reads TGTGCCAGCAGCCCGCCGGTTCGGTCGAACACCGGGGAGCTGTTTTTT.

The chain joins TRBV18 to TRBJ2-5; perhaps TRBD2 as D (6 bases). The CDR3 consists of 15 residues. V shed 2 bases and J shed 5 bases, with 15 bases lying between them. Germline lookup yields CDR1 KGHSH and CDR2 LQKENI. Written as DNA, the CDR3 is TGTGCCAGCTCACCAGTGGAGGGAGTTGTGGAGACCCAGTACTTC. This codes for CASSPVEGVVETQYF.

Written as DNA, the CDR3 is TGTGCCAGCAGTGGCCGGGACAGCCTTAACTATGGCTACACCTTC. It translates to CASSGRDSLNYGYTF. This chain uses TRBV2 with TRBJ1-2, with 7 positions matching TRBD1. Germline CDR1 SNHLY, CDR2 FYNNEI. This CDR3 comprises 15 residues. The J segment lost 1 base and the V segment lost 4 bases, leaving 6 bases of the junction unmatched.

The chain is built from TRBV28 and TRBJ2-1; the match to TRBD2 covers 10 bases. This CDR3 spans 14 amino acids. Per the germline V gene, CDR1 is MDHEN and CDR2 is SYDVKM. The junction had 4 bases not matched to a gene; V was cut back by 3 bases and J by 8 bases. CDR3 residues: CASSFSGGTDEQFF. In nucleotides, the CDR3 is TGTGCCAGCAGTTTTAGCGGGGGGACCGATGAGCAGTTCTTC.

The chain couples TRBV27 to TRBJ2-2; TRBD1 matches 9 bases. J was trimmed by 4 bases and V by 5 bases; bases with no gene match: 5. Looked up from germline, CDR1 is MNHEY and CDR2 is SMNVEV (reference sequence). The CDR3 is 15 residues long. The CDR3 DNA follows: TGTGCCAGCAGTAGAGGACAGGGGTTCACCGGGGAGCTGTTTTTT. Its protein is CASSRGQGFTGELFF.